This T cell receptor beta chain was sequenced in a study of control samples from healthy donors and cancer patients. TCRdb keeps only in-frame clones here, not all; method: immunoSEQ multiplex PCR. The sample records 150,000 or so clones, around 94% being singletons. The germline V and J ends were trimmed by 3 bases and 5 bases, with 13 bases remaining between them. Germline V lookup: CDR1 KGHSH, CDR2 LQKENI. The CDR3 spans 14 residues. The specimen sequenced was PBMCs. The origin of this receptor is a man in his fifties or sixties with colorectal cancer. The chain joins TRBV18 to TRBJ1-1; the D gene is possibly TRBD1 (5 bases). The CDR3 DNA sequence: TGTGCCAGCTCACCCCTCGATGGGGCTACTGAAGCTTTCTTT. It encodes CASSPLDGATEAFF. Drawing the rest from reference TRBV18 and TRBJ1-1, the complete variable domain is NAGVMQNPRHLVRRRGQEARLRCSPMKGHSHVYWYRQLPEEGLKFMVYLQKENIIDESGMPKERFSAEFPKEGPSILRIQQVVRGDSAAYFCASSPLDGATEAFFGQGTRLTVV.